This entry lists 25 T cell receptor beta chains sequenced from one sample in a study of blood T cells in healthy people across ages. Primers used in a second PCR of roughly 7 to 11 cycles were a sample-barcoded 5' primer and a J-beta primer mix. MiXCR was run by TCRdb on the 5' RACE reads, yielding one entry per CDR3 protein. The sample has hundreds of thousands of distinct CDR3 sequences, 32% seen once. The sequenced sample consisted of blood. The receptors stem from a woman of 80 years or more in good health.

This clonotype has ten or more counts. The chain carries TRBV5-5 and TRBJ2-1; 7 nucleotides align to TRBD2. Trimming took 0 bases from V and 6 from J; bases not matched to a gene: 12. Germline V lookup: CDR1 SGHKS, CDR2 YYEKEE (reference sequence). The CDR3 sequence is 17 residues long. As DNA, the CDR3 is TGTGCCAGCAGCTTGGTGTTGGGACTACTCACGGGCAATGAGCAGTTCTTC. Translation gives CASSLVLGLLTGNEQFF.

The sample holds a few counts of this clonotype. J is TRBJ1-6 and V is TRBV5-1; D might be TRBD1 (5 bases). The CDR3 consists of 15 residues. CDR1 and CDR2 (germline): SGHRS, YFSETQ. The ends were cut back, 4 bases at V and 7 bases at J, with 15 bases in the middle. The chain's CDR3 is CASSETGPPNSPLHF. For the CDR3, the DNA is TGCGCCAGCAGCGAGACGGGACCGCCGAATTCACCCCTCCACTTT.

This clonotype has at least ten counts. V and J are TRBV7-3 and TRBJ2-1; possible D gene TRBD2, 7 bases. V lost 2 bases to trimming and J lost 4 bases, with 15 bases between them. The V gene's germline CDR1 is SGHTA and CDR2 FQGTGA. This CDR3 spans 16 amino acids. The CDR3, as DNA: TGTGCCAGCAGCTTATACGGGGGGACATCTTACAATGAGCAGTTCTTC. Amino acids: CASSLYGGTSYNEQFF.

In this sample, this clonotype turned up a few times. The CDR3 spells CASQRGNTGELFF. As DNA, the CDR3 is TGTGCCAGCCAACGGGGCAACACCGGGGAGCTGTTTTTT. This sequence joins TRBV6-1 and TRBJ2-2; either TRBD1 or TRBD2 may fit D (5 bases each). Germline V lookup: CDR1 MNHNS, CDR2 SASEGT. The V gene lost 8 bases and the J gene lost 2 bases, with 9 bases spanning the gap. CDR3 length: 13 amino acids.

The chain links TRBV24-1 to TRBJ2-2; 7 bases line up with TRBD1. V dropped 3 bases and J dropped 1; count of bases not matched to a gene: 4. This CDR3 is built from 16 residues. In germline, CDR1 is KGHDR, CDR2 SFDVKD. The CDR3 here is CATSDADRENTGELFF. CDR3 sequence (DNA): TGTGCCACCAGTGATGCCGACAGGGAGAACACCGGGGAGCTGTTTTTT.

This clonotype was seen repeatedly, ten times or more. The CDR3 loop reads CSAREIGAVGDNEQFF. In DNA, the CDR3 is TGCAGTGCTAGAGAGATAGGAGCGGTGGGGGACAATGAGCAGTTCTTC. The gene calls are TRBV20-1 and TRBJ2-1; D tentatively fits TRBD1 or TRBD2 (5 bases each). V lost 0 bases to trimming and J lost 5 bases, with 17 bases between them. The germline V gene has CDR1 DFQATT and CDR2 SNEGSKA (reference sequence). CDR3 length: 16 amino acids.

This clonotype has only a few counts. The CDR3 region is CASSGDSPGQPQHF. The DNA of the CDR3 is TGTGCCAGTAGCGGGGACAGCCCTGGTCAGCCCCAGCATTTT. The chain uses TRBV19 and TRBJ1-5, with 7 bases identical to TRBD1. V shed 6 bases, J shed 6 bases, and the junction held 8 bases outside the gene matches. The CDR3 has 14 residues. Germline CDR1 and CDR2: LNHDA and SQIVND (reference sequence).

A remark on this clonotype: Given a much more abundant clone one base away, this may be a read error. The chain recombines TRBV4-2 with TRBJ2-1, with D possibly being TRBD1 (5 bases). Near its end, the DNA agrees better with TRBJ2-7, so the J call may be wrong. Germline CDR1 LGHNA, CDR2 YNFKEQ. The CDR3 sequence is 15 residues long. DNA for the CDR3: TGTGCCAGCAGCCAAGAAAGGGGCCCCTACAATGAGCAGTACTTC. Protein product: CASSQERGPYNEQYF.

The V call is TRBV7-2, the J call TRBJ2-1, with 10 bases fitting TRBD2. V gave up 2 bases and J gave up 7 bases; unmatched junction bases: 5. CDR3 length equals 15 residues. Germline CDR1 and CDR2: SGHTA and FQGNSA. CDR3 sequence reads: CASSLRSSGGNEQFF. CDR3 in DNA: TGTGCCAGCAGCTTAAGGTCTAGCGGGGGAAATGAGCAGTTCTTC.

This clonotype was seen at least ten times. The gene calls are TRBV7-9 and TRBJ1-1; D possibly corresponds to TRBD1 (5 bases). This CDR3 is 17 amino acids long. Germline-derived CDR1 and CDR2 are SEHNR and FQNEAQ (reference sequence). The V end was cut by 4 bases, the J end by 1 base, with 19 bases between. The CDR3 sequence: CASSYRGRVLKNTEAFF. CDR3 nucleotide sequence: TGTGCCAGCAGCTACCGGGGCAGGGTTCTAAAGAACACTGAAGCTTTCTTT.

This clonotype appeared many times. V and J are TRBV20-1 and TRBJ2-3; TRBD1 is a possible D gene (6 bases). Germline V lookup: CDR1 DFQATT, CDR2 SNEGSKA (reference sequence). The CDR3 extends over 14 amino acids. The V end lost 2 bases, the J end lost 3 bases, and 12 bases lay between the germline ends. Here the CDR3 reads CSARLQGPTDTQYF. CDR3 nucleotide sequence: TGCAGTGCTAGATTACAGGGCCCGACAGATACGCAGTATTTT.

This clonotype was detected only a few times. The chain is built from TRBV5-6 and TRBJ2-1; possibly TRBD2 for D (6 bases). The germline V and J ends were trimmed by 1 base and 1 base, with 15 bases remaining between them. The CDR3 is 17 amino acids. Per germline, CDR1 SGHDT and CDR2 YYEEEE. In DNA, the CDR3 is TGTGCCAGCAGCTTGTATGCGGGGCAACCATCCTACAATGAGCAGTTCTTC. This translates into CASSLYAGQPSYNEQFF.

This clonotype was recorded only once. The chain is built from TRBV20-1 and TRBJ2-5, with TRBD2 matching 7 bases. With 7 bases clipped from V and 2 bases from J, the junction kept 10 bases outside the gene matches. The CDR3 covers 14 residues. CDR1 is DFQATT and CDR2 is SNEGSKA in the germline V gene (reference sequence). The CDR3 nucleotides are TGCAGTGTCCAAACCCGGGACTATCAAGAGACCCAGTACTTC. Encoded protein: CSVQTRDYQETQYF.

As regards this clonotype: Just one base apart from a much larger clone, this may be a read error. This chain links TRBV4-1 with TRBJ2-5; D is uncertain. This CDR3 is built from 13 residues. V lost 3 bases to trimming and J lost 9 bases, with 14 bases between them. Germline V gene data show CDR1 as MGHRA and CDR2 as YSYEKL. CDR3 in DNA: TGCGCCAGCAGCCATCCTCGAGCCGAGGCCCAGTACTTC. The encoded protein is CASSHPRAEAQYF.

V is TRBV6-5 and J is TRBJ2-2; possibly TRBD1 for D (6 bases). Trimming took 10 bases from V and 4 from J, leaving 16 bases between them. CDR1 is MNHEY and CDR2 is SVGAGI in the germline V gene. The CDR3 spans 14 residues. CDR3 residues: CANKPGHRTGELFF. CDR3 DNA: TGTGCCAACAAGCCGGGACACCGCACCGGGGAGCTGTTTTTT.

On this clonotype itself: Being one base from a much bigger clone, this may be a read error. The chain couples TRBV20-1 to TRBJ2-5; 10 nucleotides agree with TRBD1. The end of the DNA is better explained by TRBJ2-1, so the J call may be wrong. There are 16 residues in the CDR3. Germline-derived CDR1 and CDR2 are DFQATT and SNEGSKA (reference sequence). Here the CDR3 reads CSASMAGTGAQETQFF. The CDR3 nucleotides are TGCAGTGCTAGCATGGCCGGGACAGGGGCCCAAGAGACCCAGTTCTTC.

This clonotype was counted ten times or more. The J gene is TRBJ1-2, the V gene TRBV5-1; D unclear. This CDR3 region has 18 residues. Looked up from germline, CDR1 is SGHRS and CDR2 is YFSETQ. V was cut by 1 base and J by 8 bases, with 27 bases left in between. CDR3 region: CASSLRAVQTQYDRGYTF. The CDR3 nucleotides read TGCGCCAGCAGCTTGCGGGCAGTCCAGACCCAGTACGATCGGGGCTACACCTTC.

Many counts were recorded for this clonotype. This chain links TRBV12-3 or TRBV12-4 with TRBJ2-3; 8 bases line up with TRBD1. The CDR3 is 16 residues long. The junction had 9 bases not matched to a gene; V was cut back by 6 bases and J by 1 base. In DNA form, the CDR3 reads TGTGCCAGCAGCCCCAGGCCGGGACAGGGCACAGATACGCAGTATTTT. Translating gives CASSPRPGQGTDTQYF.

This sequence joins TRBV7-2 and TRBJ1-4, with unresolved D. The CDR3 loop spans 15 amino acids. V was shortened by 2 bases and J by 0 bases, with 7 bases between the two germline ends. Germline V gives CDR1 SGHTA, CDR2 FQGNSA. Here the CDR3 reads CASSLNGATNEKLFF. The CDR3 region has the DNA TGTGCCAGCAGCTTAAACGGCGCAACTAATGAAAAACTGTTTTTT.

This clonotype has a handful of counts. The V gene is TRBV3-1, the J gene TRBJ1-6; D not certain. This CDR3 comprises 16 residues. The germline V and J ends were trimmed by 0 bases and 8 bases, with 14 bases remaining between them. CDR1 and CDR2 from the germline V gene are LGHDT and YNNKEL (reference sequence). The CDR3: CASSQDLRPTDSPLHF. The CDR3 DNA follows: TGTGCCAGCAGCCAAGATCTACGGCCGACGGATTCACCCCTCCACTTT.

This clonotype was seen more than once but under ten times. The chain is built from TRBV29-1 and TRBJ2-1; 9 nucleotides line up with TRBD2. V shed 5 bases, J shed 0 bases, and the junction held 8 bases outside the gene matches. The CDR3 contains 16 residues. Germline loops: CDR1 SQVTM, CDR2 ANQGSEA. The CDR3 DNA reads as TGCAGCGTTACGGTAGCGGGGGCCCTCTCCTACAATGAGCAGTTCTTC. Translated: CSVTVAGALSYNEQFF.

This clonotype has at least ten counts. The chain uses TRBV5-8 and TRBJ2-5; 8 nucleotides agree with TRBD1. This CDR3 spans 15 amino acids. Germline CDR1 and CDR2: SGHTS and YDEGEE. The V gene end was trimmed by 4 bases and the J gene end by 0 bases; junction bases not matched to a gene: 5. The CDR3: CASSGGQGHQETQYF. DNA of the CDR3: TGTGCCAGCAGCGGCGGACAGGGACACCAAGAGACCCAGTACTTC.

This clonotype appeared many times. This rearrangement joins TRBV7-9 to TRBJ2-3, with TRBD1 matching 7 bases. CDR3 length: 15 amino acids. Germline V CDR1 and CDR2: SEHNR, FQNEAQ (reference sequence). V was clipped by 5 bases and J by 6 bases; unmatched bases: 11. CDR3 region: CASSPGTEKGDTQYF. The CDR3 DNA reads as TGTGCCAGCAGCCCCGGGACAGAGAAAGGCGATACGCAGTATTTT.

Many counts were recorded for this clonotype. The genes are TRBV3-1 and TRBJ1-2; 9 bases agree with TRBD1. Germline CDR1 and CDR2: LGHDT and YNNKEL (reference sequence). The CDR3 consists of 14 residues. J was trimmed by 7 bases and V by 1 base; bases with no gene match: 4. The CDR3 is CASSQAGQGGGYTF. The CDR3 nucleotides are TGTGCCAGCAGCCAAGCGGGACAGGGAGGTGGCTACACCTTC.

About this clonotype itself: Germline is not matched at one junction end, which may reflect a read error. The chain recombines TRBV10-3 with TRBJ2-7, with D maybe TRBD1 (6 bases). The CDR3 has 16 residues. Per germline, CDR1 ENHRY and CDR2 SYGVKD. Here the CDR3 DNA reads TGTGCCAGCAGTTCCCTCCAGACAGGCAAGGTGAGCGAGCAGTACTTC. This translates into CASSSLQTGKVSEQYF.